Below, one T cell receptor beta chain is given with its context. Its antigen has not been determined. Library preparation used the immunoSEQ multiplex PCR assay. A mixture of 60 forward primers for TCR Vbeta segments and 13 reverse primers for TCR Jbeta segments was used in the multiplex PCR. A multiplex PCR assay on genomic DNA amplified the CDR3 region of rearranged TCR beta genes. The amplified TCR beta libraries were sequenced on the Illumina HiSeq System as 87-base-pair reads. The authors' analysis ran thus. A later analysis tallied some 79 million unique TCR beta chains across the 610 or so repertoires, and approximately 12 million of those chains were shared by two or more donors. Raw reads were error-corrected and collapsed into unique sequences with a nearest-neighbor algorithm that merged closely related sequences to remove PCR and sequencing errors. Alignment of CDR3 sequences to IMGT reference sequences was used to assign V, D and J gene segments. Each retained sequence needed at least a six-nucleotide match to both a V gene segment and a J gene segment. Rearrangements were called productive when the CDR3 lacked stop codons and stayed in frame with V and J; all others were non-productive. Following IMGT convention, CDR3 was defined as the stretch from the second conserved V-encoded cysteine to the conserved J-encoded phenylalanine. Sequences without an unambiguous match to a single V gene segment were excluded from the earlier analysis of almost 600 of the donors. In an earlier analysis of approximately 500 of the donors, a V segment was called functional when productive rearrangements were above 56.7%, and segregating when the standard deviation between donors exceeded 5%. A statistical classification framework was built to diagnose cytomegalovirus status from the catalog of TCR beta chain sequences. In a later analysis, TCR nucleotide sequences were compared against IMGT/GENE-DB human TR gene sequences so that V and J genes could be assigned. Using the TCRdist pipeline, a later analysis assigned CDR3 sequences along with most-parsimonious VDJ recombination scenarios. In a later analysis, each TCR beta chain was defined by its CDR3 amino acid sequence together with its V-gene family, and reads lacking a unique V-gene family were excluded. As a way to deal with suspected cross-contamination and a sequencing artifact, a later analysis dropped roughly 620 nucleotide sequences that were highly shared and had low generation probability. A later analysis calculated a clonal expansion index for each public chain from normalized within-repertoire ranks of inferred template counts. Generation probabilities in a later analysis came from a VDJ recombination model fitted to out-of-frame rearrangements, and those results were checked against IGoR. A later analysis scored TCR-TCR, TCR-HLA and TCR-CMV co-occurrence with hypergeometric tests, applying a repertoire-size bias correction to TCR pairs. A later analysis estimated false discovery rates by permuting HLA or CMV assignments 20 times. A later analysis grouped co-occurring TCRs with DBSCAN, adding TCRdist sequence similarity when clustering within HLA-allele-positive subsets. Repertoires with fewer than 30,000 or more than 120,000 public chains were left out of co-occurrence clustering, as were a handful of repertoires with anomalous nucleotide sharing. TCRdb re-hosts the immuneACCESS table, in-frame sequences only. Its copies lack some clones; in the studies checked, an unresolved V gene accounts for under half of them, and the cause for the rest is not known. V and J calls and clone size come straight from that table; D and trimming were deduced from the DNA. This sample's table carries roughly 100,000 clones. The ten most abundant clones make up around 3.2% of the sample.

The cohort comprised several hundred healthy bone marrow donors. All cohort members were sampled while nominally healthy, although unrecorded immune exposures were likely present. The donor tested CMV seronegative and was one of the 352 seronegative cohort members. Every donor gave a peripheral blood sample, and the peripheral blood mononuclear cells from that sample were used for TCR beta sequencing. Genomic DNA was extracted from the blood cell samples with the Qiagen DNeasy Blood Extraction Kit. These data are taken from a study of cytomegalovirus exposure and HLA in healthy donors (dated by TCRdb to the late 2010s). Background on the whole study: In an earlier analysis of about 560 of the donors, 276 Gb of sequence data and 95 million to 130 million unique TCR beta sequences from 180 million or so T cells were reported. An early release that covered several hundred HLA-typed donors contained about 300 gigabases of sequencing data and roughly 84 million unique TCR sequences. The genetic ancestry cluster associated with self-reported Caucasian donors included approximately 85% of the roughly 410 genotyped donors. The study aimed to test whether cataloging public T cell receptors could reveal signatures of past pathogen exposure. The study used immunosequencing to profile the T cell repertoires of approximately 630 subjects and linked those repertoires to cytomegalovirus serostatus. In addition to the first cohort of around 670 subjects, a separate validation cohort of 130 or so different subjects was used. The study combined high-throughput TCR immunosequencing, statistical association of individual TCRs with disease status, and machine learning to predict cytomegalovirus infection status. A later analysis re-examined previously published TCR beta repertoires from about 700 donors and added high-resolution HLA genotyping to investigate patterns of TCR occurrence. Rather than using new phenotypic data, the later analysis identified candidate immune exposures from TCR beta sequences and from how often those sequences occurred across donors. An earlier analysis of 500 to 750 of the donors applied high-throughput TCR beta sequencing to assess whether each TCR beta V gene segment acted as functional or pseudogenic. Alongside the repertoire data, information on donor age, sex, ethnicity and CMV serostatus was compiled. In a later genetic analysis, genome-wide SNP genotypes for 398 of the 666 donors were used, and that subset was treated as a discovery cohort. All discovery cohort repertoires had been generated on a single sequencing platform. HLA typing covered class I and class II loci at four-digit resolution. Typing coverage differed by locus: A, B, C, DRB1 and DQB1 were typed in about 629-630 donors, DQA1 in 522, DPA1 in around 600, and DPB1 in 400 to 490. A handful of DR-DQ haplotypes were handled as single units for association and clustering because linkage in the cohort was strong. Among around 400 genotyped donors of the cohort, an average of approximately 240,000 unique TCR beta nucleotide sequences was sequenced per donor, of which about 18% were non-productive.

Sequences LNHNV (CDR1) and YYDKDF (CDR2) are obtained from the germline V gene (reference sequence). The V and J ends are trimmed by 0 bases and 0 bases, leaving 15 bases between them. Counted from cysteine to phenylalanine, this CDR3 has 18 amino acids. The sequence is cut down to CDR3 DNA, 54 bases in frame from base 1. Paper-wide results and their limitations: While some public TCRs were present in many individuals, most TCR sequences turned up only very rarely across donors. The presence/absence analyses assumed that sequencing depth was roughly uniform across donors, and that assumption may not be true. In a later analysis, HLA-associated TCR beta chains showed more clonal expansion and lower generation probabilities than non-associated chains that were equally common. A later genetic analysis reported fewer N-insertions in productive TCRs among donors in an Asian-associated ancestry cluster than the roughly 620-donor mean. According to a later analysis, parvovirus B19, influenza, CMV and Epstein-Barr virus appeared linked to several top co-occurrence clusters. A later analysis found that TCR association rates varied across HLA loci, with DRB1 alleles showing the most associated TCRs and HLA-C alleles the fewest. Some IMGT-functional V segments, including TRBV6-2 and TRBV6-3, could not be told apart with the 87-base-pair reads, so those segments were excluded. The study listed 164 TCR beta chains as associated with cytomegalovirus. Strong co-occurrence of HLA alleles, especially DR and DQ, made assigning TCR associations to individual alleles difficult. A group of highly shared sequence variants was considered likely to be a technical artifact of the sequencing pipeline. An association between a missense DCLRE1C variant and V-gene and J-gene trimming of TCR beta chains was found in a later genetic analysis and replicated in an independent cohort. Specific HLA alleles were associated with over 15,000 TCR beta sequences at a false discovery rate of 0.05 in a later analysis. The authors suggested that the approach could potentially be generalized to other disease states and immunological phenotypes. A further reported finding was that TCR beta sequences accurately predicted the HLA-A and HLA-B alleles for most subjects in the first cohort. Correlated functional status among segregating V segments might reflect linkage disequilibrium, but an unknown experimental factor could not be ruled out. Because HLA typing was missing for some donors at each locus, association tests included only the typed subset. Only TCR beta chains were sequenced in this cohort, and the absence of alpha or paired-chain data limited detectable features. The classifier was reported to diagnose cytomegalovirus status with high specificity and sensitivity in both the original and validation cohorts. Most CMV-associated TCR beta chains appeared to be HLA-restricted in a later analysis, and the HLA associations seemed to be driven largely by CMV exposure. Because counts were too low, approximately 18 rarely observed V segments, including chromosome 9 orphons, were excluded from the earlier analysis of several hundred of the donors. In an earlier analysis of some 640 of the donors, most TCR beta V segments were observed in productive rearrangements about 87% or about 30% of the time, broadly matching IMGT annotations. CMV serostatus was the only immune exposure information available for the cohort. In vitro tests confirmed that a few of the cytomegalovirus-associated TCR beta chains recognize cytomegalovirus antigens.

The receptor's source is a man aged 35-49 years in good health and CMV-seronegative. The sample consisted of PBMCs. This chain is built from TRBV15 and TRBJ1-3; the D gene is unclear. The DNA is TGTGCCACCAGCAGAGAGGCCCAAACATGGCTCTCTGGAAACACCATATATTTT. This encodes CATSREAQTWLSGNTIYF.